This T cell receptor beta chain came from a study of CD8 T cells in ankylosing spondylitis. The J segment lost 0 bases and the V segment lost 5 bases, leaving 7 bases of the junction unmatched. CDR1 and CDR2 (germline): MNHNS, SASEGT. The CDR3 length is 16 residues. For this clonotype: Its target is not known.

Regarding the study as a whole: Matched ankylosing spondylitis synovial fluid reportedly showed significant enrichment of disease-linked clones.

Quantitative 5'-RACE with molecular barcodes produced the TCR beta libraries. MiXCR, applied by TCRdb to the 5' RACE reads, yields one record per CDR3 protein. This table has 150,000 to 200,000 distinct CDR3 sequences, around 10% appearing once. The sequence was collected from a male donor with ankylosing spondylitis or in good health (not recorded which). Sequencing was carried out using blood, either unsorted or a sorted T cell fraction (not recorded which). V is TRBV6-1 and J is TRBJ2-3, with 8 positions matching TRBD2. Here the CDR3 reads CASSRSRLASTDTQYF. As DNA, the CDR3 is TGTGCCAGCAGTCGCTCACGACTAGCGAGCACAGATACGCAGTATTTT.